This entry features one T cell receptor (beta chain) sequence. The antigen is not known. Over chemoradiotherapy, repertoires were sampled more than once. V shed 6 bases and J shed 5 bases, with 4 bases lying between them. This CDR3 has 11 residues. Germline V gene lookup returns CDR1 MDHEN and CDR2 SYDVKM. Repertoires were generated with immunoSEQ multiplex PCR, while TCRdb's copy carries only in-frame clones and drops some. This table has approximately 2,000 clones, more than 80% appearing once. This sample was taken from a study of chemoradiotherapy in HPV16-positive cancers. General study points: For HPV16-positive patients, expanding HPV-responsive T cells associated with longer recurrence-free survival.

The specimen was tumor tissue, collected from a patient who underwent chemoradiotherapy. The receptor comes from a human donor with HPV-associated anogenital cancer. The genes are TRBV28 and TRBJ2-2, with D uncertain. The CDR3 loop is CASRRTGELFF. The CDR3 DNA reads TGTGCCAGCAGACGGACCGGGGAGCTGTTTTTT.